This TCR beta chain is from a study of post-analysis software for immune sequencing data. Study findings and constraints: Comparison of patients with controls showed a handful of TRBV segments more frequent in patients, TRBV5-6, TRBV5-1 and TRBV20-1 among them.

This CDR3 contains 14 residues. Germline CDR1 reads DFQATT; CDR2 reads SNEGSKA (reference sequence). J was trimmed by 4 bases and V by 6 bases; bases with no gene match: 7. Unique molecular identifiers had been added to the TCR beta cDNA libraries. TCRdb reprocessed the PCR reads via MiXCR and lists one record per CDR3 protein. This sample has hundreds of thousands of distinct CDR3 sequences, with roughly 50% found just once. As for this clonotype: No antigen is known for it.

The V call is TRBV20-1, the J call TRBJ2-7, with 12 positions matching TRBD2. The clonotype was recovered from a girl aged 10 to 17 with multiple sclerosis. Input material: blood. CDR3 protein: CSAYTSGRKYEQYF. CDR3 nucleotides: TGCAGTGCATATACTAGCGGGAGGAAATACGAGCAGTACTTC.